The T cell receptor beta chain described here comes from a study of glioma-infiltrating T cells after dendritic cell vaccination. Background on the study: Glioblastoma patients came from Phase I and II dendritic cell vaccination trials. Patients received autologous tumor lysate-pulsed dendritic cell vaccination between about 2003 and 2013.

Trimming removed 6 bases from V and 3 bases from J; junction bases left unmatched: 1. The CDR3 loop spans 13 amino acids. CDR1 and CDR2 from the germline V gene are KGHSH and LQKENI. The primer mix had 60 V beta and 13 J beta primers. Clones were sequenced by immunoSEQ multiplex PCR, and TCRdb holds only the in-frame ones, with some missing. In the table there are more than 100,000 clones, 81% of which are singletons. This sequence was found in a human donor with glioblastoma. Sequenced here: blood, sampled before dendritic cell vaccination. V usage is TRBV18 and J usage is TRBJ1-1, with 10 bases matching TRBD1. This CDR3 is CASSGQGDTEAFF. Written as DNA, the CDR3 is TGTGCCAGCTCCGGACAGGGGGACACTGAAGCTTTCTTT.